This TCR beta chain originates from a study of CD4 T cell repertoires in COVID-19. This clone is large by share. Its antigen is undetermined. The CDR3 contains 14 residues. The germline gives CDR1 MNHNS, CDR2 SASEGT. V was clipped by 5 bases and J by 7 bases; unmatched bases: 9. Sequenced by immunoSEQ multiplex PCR; TCRdb stores in-frame clones only, minus some. The sample has about 490 clones, around 15% seen once. Sample: memory CD4+ T cells, cultured in vitro, taken after recovery from COVID-19. This sequence joins TRBV6-1 and TRBJ2-7; 9 bases agree with TRBD1. This sequence originates from a human donor who had COVID-19. CDR3 bases: TGTGCCAGCAGTCCGGGACAGGGTAAAAAAGAGCAGTACTTC. This codes for CASSPGQGKKEQYF.